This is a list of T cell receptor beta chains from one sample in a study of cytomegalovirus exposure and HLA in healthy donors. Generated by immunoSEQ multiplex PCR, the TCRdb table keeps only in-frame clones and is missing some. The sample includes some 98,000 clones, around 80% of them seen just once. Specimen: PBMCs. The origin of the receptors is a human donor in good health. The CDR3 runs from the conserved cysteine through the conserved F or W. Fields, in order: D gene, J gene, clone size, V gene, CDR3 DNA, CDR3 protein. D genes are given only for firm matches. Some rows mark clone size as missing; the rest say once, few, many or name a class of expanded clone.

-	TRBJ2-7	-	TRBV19	TGTGCCAGTAGTCCAGGGTTCCGACCCTACGAGCAGTACTTC	CASSPGFRPYEQYF
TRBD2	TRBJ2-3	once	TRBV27	TGTGCCAGCAGTCCCCCAGCGGGAGCTGTCGATACGCAGTATTTT	CASSPPAGAVDTQYF
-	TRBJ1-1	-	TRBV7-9	TGTGCCAGCAGCAAGAAAGCAGGGAACACTGAAGCTTTCTTT	CASSKKAGNTEAFF
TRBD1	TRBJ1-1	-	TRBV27	TGTGCCAGCAAACCCGGACAGGGGAACACTGAAGCTTTCTTT	CASKPGQGNTEAFF
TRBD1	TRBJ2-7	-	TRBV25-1	TGTGCCAGCAGGGAGACAGGGAAATACTACGAGCAGTACTTC	CASRETGKYYEQYF
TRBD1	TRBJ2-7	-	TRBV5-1	TGCGCCAGCAGCTTGGCCGGGACAGCCTCCTACGAGCAGTACTTC	CASSLAGTASYEQYF
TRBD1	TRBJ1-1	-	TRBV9	TGTGCCAGCAGCGTAGACAGGGGGGCCGCGTACACTGAAGCTTTCTTT	CASSVDRGAAYTEAFF
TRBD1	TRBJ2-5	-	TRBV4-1	TGCGCCAGCAGCCAACAGTGGACAGGGGCCCAAGAGACCCAGTACTTC	CASSQQWTGAQETQYF
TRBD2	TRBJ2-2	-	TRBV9	TGTGCCAGCAAGCGGGGTGGTGGTACCGGGGAGCTGTTTTTT	CASKRGGGTGELFF
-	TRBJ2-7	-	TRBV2	TGTGCCAGCAGTGAAGTTACCGGGTACGAGCAGTACTTC	CASSEVTGYEQYF
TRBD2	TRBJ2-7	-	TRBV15	TGTGCCACCAGCACCCAGACTAGCCGCCCCTACGAGCAGTACTTC	CATSTQTSRPYEQYF
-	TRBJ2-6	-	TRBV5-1	TGCGCCAGCAGCCTAAGTGGGGCCAACGTCCTGACTTTC	CASSLSGANVLTF
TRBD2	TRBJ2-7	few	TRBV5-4	TGTGCCAGCAGCCCCCGAGGAGGCAGGGGGACTAGCGACGAGCAGTACTTC	CASSPRGGRGTSDEQYF
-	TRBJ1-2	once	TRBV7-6	TGTGCCAGCAGCCAGGGGAACATCTATGGCTACACCTTC	CASSQGNIYGYTF
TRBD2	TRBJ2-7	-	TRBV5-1	TGCGCCAGCAGCTTACCGGGGGGGGGTTACGAGCAGTACTTC	CASSLPGGGYEQYF
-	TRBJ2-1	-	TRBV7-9	TGTGCCAGCAGCTCGCGCGCCGAGCAGTTCTTC	CASSSRAEQFF
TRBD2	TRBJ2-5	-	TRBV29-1	TGCAGCGTTGGGGGGGGACAAGAGACCCAGTACTTC	CSVGGGQETQYF
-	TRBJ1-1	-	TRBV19	TGTGCCAGTAGTATTAGTGGGAGGTATCGAATAATGAACACTGAAGCTTTCTTT	CASSISGRYRIMNTEAFF
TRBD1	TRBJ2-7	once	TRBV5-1	TGCGCCAGCAGCGAACGGACAGGGGAAATTCGGCAGTACTTC	CASSERTGEIRQYF
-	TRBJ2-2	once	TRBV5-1	TGCGCCAGCAGTCCGGAGCGGCAGGGGGAGCTGTTTTTT	CASSPERQGELFF
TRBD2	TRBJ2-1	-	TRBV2	TGTGCCAGCAGTGAAAATCTTGGGACTAGCGGGAGTTATGAGCAGTTCTTC	CASSENLGTSGSYEQFF
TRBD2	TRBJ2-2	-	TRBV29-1	TGCAGCGTTGCTGGGACTAGCGGTACCGGGGAGCTGTTTTTT	CSVAGTSGTGELFF
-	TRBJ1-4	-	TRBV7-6	TGTGCCAGCAGCTTCCTCGCGAGTGGGGGCTCAACTAATGAAAAACTGTTTTTT	CASSFLASGGSTNEKLFF
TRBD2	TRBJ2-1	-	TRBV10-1	TGCGCCAGCGCGGGACTACTAAGGAATGAGCAGTTCTTC	CASAGLLRNEQFF
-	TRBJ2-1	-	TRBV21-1	TGTGCCAGCAGCCTTAGGGTATACAGGCATTGCGGAGATGAGCAGTTCTTC	CASSLRVYRHCGDEQFF
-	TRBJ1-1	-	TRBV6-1	TGTGCCAGCAGTGAAAGGGGGGGGGCACTTTCAGCTTTCTTT	CASSERGGALSAFF
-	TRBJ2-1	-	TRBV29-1	TGCAGCGTTGAATCCGGCAGGGTCGATGAGCAGTTCTTC	CSVESGRVDEQFF
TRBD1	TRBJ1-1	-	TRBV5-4	TGTGCCAGCAGCTTGCCAGAGGGACAGGGGGCAAAGGCTTTCTTT	CASSLPEGQGAKAFF
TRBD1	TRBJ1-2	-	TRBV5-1	TGCGCCAGCACCCTCGGGACAGGCAGGGGCTACACCTTC	CASTLGTGRGYTF
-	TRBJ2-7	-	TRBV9	TGTGCCAGCAGCGAAGGACTTTCGGGGGAGCAGTACTTC	CASSEGLSGEQYF
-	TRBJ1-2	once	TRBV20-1	TGCAGTGCTAGAGGGAGCGGGAACACCTTC	CSARGSGNTF
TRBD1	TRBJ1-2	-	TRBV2	TGTGCCAGCAGTGAGAGACAGGGGGCAGGTGGCTACACCTTC	CASSERQGAGGYTF
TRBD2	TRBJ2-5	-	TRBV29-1	TGCAGCGTTGACGGGACTAGCGGGGCCCGGGAGACCCAGTACTTC	CSVDGTSGARETQYF
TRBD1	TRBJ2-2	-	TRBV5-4	TGTGCCAGCAGCCGGACAGGGGGTAACACCGGGGAGCTGTTTTTT	CASSRTGGNTGELFF
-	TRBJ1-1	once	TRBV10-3	TGTGCCTCGGCCCGGGACTCTGGCACTGAAGCTTTCTTT	CASARDSGTEAFF
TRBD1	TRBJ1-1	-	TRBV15	TGTGCCACCAGCAGAGGGGACAGTAAGAACACTGAAGCTTTCTTT	CATSRGDSKNTEAFF
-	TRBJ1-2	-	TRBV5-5	TGTGCCAGCATCGCCGGTGCGGGGGGCGTTCCTCACTATGGCTACACCTTC	CASIAGAGGVPHYGYTF
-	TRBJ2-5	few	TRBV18	TGTGCCAGCTCACCACCGAGCGCGTGGGAGACCCAGTACTTC	CASSPPSAWETQYF
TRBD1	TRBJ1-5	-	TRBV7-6	TGTGCCAGCAGCTTAGCGGGGACAGGGAGCAATCAGCCCCAGCATTTT	CASSLAGTGSNQPQHF